The source of this TCR beta chain is a study of blood T cells in healthy people across ages. A second PCR of 7 to 11 cycles used a sample-barcoded 5' primer and a J-beta primer mix. TCRdb processed the 5' RACE reads anew with MiXCR; each CDR3 protein has one entry. This table holds about 680,000 distinct CDR3 sequences, about half found once. Trimming pared 0 bases from V and 6 bases from J, leaving 9 bases between. The CDR3 is 14 amino acids. Germline CDR1 reads MNHNS; CDR2 reads SASEGT. The sample taken for sequencing was blood. V usage is TRBV6-1 and J usage is TRBJ1-5; tentatively, D is TRBD1 (6 bases). This sequence originates from a woman aged 55-69 years in good health. The CDR3 DNA reads as TGTGCCAGCAGTGAAGCACAGGGCGGTCAGCCCCAGCATTTT. This gives the protein CASSEAQGGQPQHF.